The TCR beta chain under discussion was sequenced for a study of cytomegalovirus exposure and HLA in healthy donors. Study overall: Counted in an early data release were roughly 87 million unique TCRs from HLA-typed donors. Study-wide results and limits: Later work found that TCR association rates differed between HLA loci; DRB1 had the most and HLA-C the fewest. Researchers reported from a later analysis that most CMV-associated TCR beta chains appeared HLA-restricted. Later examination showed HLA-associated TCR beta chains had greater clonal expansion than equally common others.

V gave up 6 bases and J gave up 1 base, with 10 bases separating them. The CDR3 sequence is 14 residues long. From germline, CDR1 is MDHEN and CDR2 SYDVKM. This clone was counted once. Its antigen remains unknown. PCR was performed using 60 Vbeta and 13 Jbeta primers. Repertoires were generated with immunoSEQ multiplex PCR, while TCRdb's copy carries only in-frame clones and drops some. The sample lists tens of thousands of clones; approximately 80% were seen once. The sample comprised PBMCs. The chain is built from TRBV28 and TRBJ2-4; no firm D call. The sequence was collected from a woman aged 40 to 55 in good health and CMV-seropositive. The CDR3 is CASSYGFAKNIQYF. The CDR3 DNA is TGTGCCAGCAGCTACGGTTTTGCCAAAAACATTCAGTACTTC.